This T cell receptor beta chain derives from a study of blood T cell repertoires in COVID-19. Overall study: Both acute and convalescent COVID-19 samples were obtained from the United States, Italy and Spain. T cells, B-cell-depleted T cells, or PBMCs supplied cDNA or gDNA.

Seattle-derived patients entered the study during active infection and were followed longitudinally. CDR1 and CDR2 (germline): ENHRY, SYGVKD. There are 14 residues in the CDR3. V was pared by 6 bases and J by 10 bases, with 8 bases of the junction left unmatched. In the original workflow: Counts of nucleated cells, estimated from reference gene primer amplification, were obtained. Profiling relied on immunoSEQ multiplex PCR, and the TCRdb table lists in-frame clones only, not all of them. The V and J calls and clone size were taken over from that table, and D and trimming were inferred from the DNA. The sample contains roughly 500,000 clones, roughly nine tenths of which appear only once.

This sequence was found in a man aged 18 to 30 with COVID-19, enrolled during active disease. Sequenced material: peripheral blood. The chain combines TRBV10-3 with TRBJ2-1; the match to TRBD2 covers 11 bases. The chain's CDR3 is CAISEERLAGEQFF. The CDR3 DNA is TGTGCCATCAGCGAGGAGAGACTAGCGGGGGAGCAGTTCTTC.